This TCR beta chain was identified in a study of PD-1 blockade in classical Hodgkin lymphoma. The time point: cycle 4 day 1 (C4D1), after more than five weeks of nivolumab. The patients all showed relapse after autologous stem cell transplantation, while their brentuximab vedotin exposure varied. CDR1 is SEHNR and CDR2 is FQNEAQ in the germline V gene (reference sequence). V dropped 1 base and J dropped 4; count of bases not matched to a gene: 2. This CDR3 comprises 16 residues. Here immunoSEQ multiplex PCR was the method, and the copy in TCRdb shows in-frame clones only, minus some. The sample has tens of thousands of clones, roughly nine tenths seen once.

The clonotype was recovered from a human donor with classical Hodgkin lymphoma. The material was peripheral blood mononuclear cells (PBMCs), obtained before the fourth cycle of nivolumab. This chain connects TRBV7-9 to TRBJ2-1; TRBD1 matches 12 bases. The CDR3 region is CASSLGDRGPYNEQFF. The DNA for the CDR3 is TGTGCCAGCAGCTTAGGGGACAGGGGGCCGTACAATGAGCAGTTCTTC. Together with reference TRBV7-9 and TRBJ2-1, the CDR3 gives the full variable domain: DTGVSQNPRHKITKRGQNVTFRCDPISEHNRLYWYRQTLGQGPEFLTYFQNEAQLEKSRLLSDRFSAERPKGSFSTLEIQRTEQGDSAMYLCASSLGDRGPYNEQFFGPGTRLTVL.